These 13 T cell receptor beta chains originate from one sample sequenced in a study of TIL therapy for anti-PD-1-resistant metastatic lung cancer. The sample's time point: pre-treatment sample, taken before nivolumab and TIL therapy. Most excised metastases sampled were pleural nodules or supraclavicular lymph nodes. The immunoSEQ assay was v3. Method: immunoSEQ multiplex PCR; TCRdb's copy keeps in-frame clones and lacks some. Of tens of thousands of clones listed, around 77% are singletons. The sample in question was tumor tissue, obtained at baseline. The receptors were gathered from a person aged 25 to 79 with non-small cell lung cancer.

This rearrangement joins TRBV19 to TRBJ2-5; no firm D call. V lost 2 bases and J lost 3, with 13 bases in between. Germline lookup yields CDR1 LNHDA and CDR2 SQIVND (reference sequence). The CDR3 is 15 amino acids. The CDR3 region has the DNA TGTGCCAGTAGTATAAAGGGCAGACCCGAAGAGACCCAGTACTTC. It is translated as CASSIKGRPEETQYF.

The chain joins TRBV5-8 to TRBJ1-6, with a weak D call TRBD1 (5 bases). The germline V gene encodes CDR1 SGHTS and CDR2 YDEGEE. The CDR3 has 15 amino acids. V was clipped by 6 bases and J by 3 bases, with 13 bases between them. CDR3 loop: CASTPGGGYNSPLHF. In nucleotides, the CDR3 is TGTGCCAGCACCCCCGGGGGGGGCTATAATTCACCCCTCCACTTT.

This clone is a singleton in its sample. The chain uses TRBV6-5 and TRBJ1-4; D may be TRBD1 (6 bases). Germline V gives CDR1 MNHEY, CDR2 SVGAGI. Trimming removed 6 bases from V and 12 bases from J, with 23 bases in between. CDR3 length equals 15 residues. CDR3 sequence reads: CASSPQDSSQRELFF. CDR3 DNA: TGTGCCAGCAGCCCCCAGGACAGCTCTCAAAGGGAACTGTTTTTT.

V and J are TRBV6-6 and TRBJ1-3, with D hard to call. The length of the CDR3 is 14 residues. The V end was cut by 0 bases, the J end by 3 bases, with 6 bases between. The V gene's germline CDR1 is MNHNY and CDR2 SVGAGI (reference sequence). The CDR3 loop reads CASSYSEIGNTIYF. The CDR3 bases are TGTGCCAGCAGTTACTCAGAGATTGGAAACACCATATATTTT.

V and J are TRBV20-1 and TRBJ2-5, with unresolved D. CDR3 length: 10 amino acids. Germline V gives CDR1 DFQATT, CDR2 SNEGSKA (reference sequence). V dropped 7 bases and J dropped 7 bases, with 10 bases sitting between them. The CDR3 reads CSVMLGTQYF. For the CDR3, the DNA is TGCAGTGTAATGTTGGGGACCCAGTACTTC.

The table lists this clone with a count of one. The chain recombines TRBV6-5 with TRBJ1-4; 11 bases line up with TRBD1. With V trimmed by 2 bases and J by 8 bases, 4 bases remained unmatched. The CDR3 runs 15 residues. Germline loops: CDR1 MNHEY, CDR2 SVGAGI. The CDR3 DNA is TGTGCCAGCAGTTACACGGGACAGGGGGTCGAAAAACTGTTTTTT. This sequence encodes CASSYTGQGVEKLFF.

The V gene is TRBV2, the J gene TRBJ2-5; maybe TRBD2 (6 bases). Germline loops: CDR1 SNHLY, CDR2 FYNNEI. The V end lost 8 bases, the J end lost 3 bases, and 13 bases lay between the germline ends. The CDR3 extends over 13 amino acids. The CDR3: CASLRGSKETQYF. The CDR3 coding sequence is TGTGCCAGCCTCCGGGGGTCAAAAGAGACCCAGTACTTC.

This clone showed up just once. The CDR3 sequence is CAWTQAGGTDTQYF. Here the CDR3 DNA reads TGTGCCTGGACACAGGCGGGGGGCACAGATACGCAGTATTTT. This chain connects TRBV7-2 to TRBJ2-3, with 7 positions matching TRBD2. The V segment lost 11 bases and the J segment 1 base; nucleotides outside the gene matches: 9. CDR1 SGHTA and CDR2 FQGNSA come from the germline V gene. The CDR3 has 14 residues.

This clone was observed once. The chain links TRBV5-1 to TRBJ2-7; TRBD1 matches 11 bases. J was trimmed by 5 bases and V by 2 bases; bases with no gene match: 3. The CDR3 is 14 residues long. Germline V gene sequence: CDR1 SGHRS, CDR2 YFSETQ. CDR3 coding DNA: TGCGCCAGCAGCTTAGGGACAGGGGGTGACGAGCAGTACTTC. Protein product: CASSLGTGGDEQYF. Filled out from reference TRBV5-1 and TRBJ2-7, the complete variable domain reads KAGVTQTPRYLIKTRGQQVTLSCSPISGHRSVSWYQQTPGQGLQFLFEYFSETQRNKGNFPGRFSGRQFSNSRSEMNVSTLELGDSALYLCASSLGTGGDEQYFGPGTRLTVT.

This clone came up a few times. The chain employs TRBV9 and TRBJ2-1, with unresolved D. The CDR3 is 13 amino acids. Germline V gives CDR1 SGDLS, CDR2 YYNGEE. Deletions cut 4 bases from V and 5 bases from J, with 10 bases between. CDR3 sequence (DNA): TGTGCCAGCAGCTTGACACCCAACAATGAGCAGTTCTTC. Translation gives CASSLTPNNEQFF.

This chain's CDR3 is CAISGTGGQPQHF. The CDR3 coding sequence is TGTGCCATCAGTGGGACAGGGGGGCAGCCCCAGCATTTT. This chain links TRBV10-3 with TRBJ1-5; 10 nucleotides line up with TRBD1. CDR1 and CDR2 (germline): ENHRY, SYGVKD. Trimming at V came to 4 bases and at J to 7 bases, leaving 1 base not matched to a gene. CDR3 length: 13 residues.

The rearrangement joins TRBV6-6 to TRBJ2-2, with a possible D match to TRBD2 (6 bases). CDR1 is MNHNY and CDR2 is SVGAGI in the germline V gene (reference sequence). The CDR3 contains 14 residues. Between the trimmed V and J ends, which lost 11 bases and 3 bases, there was a span of 16 bases. The CDR3 nucleotides read TGTGCCGCCACCCGTGGGGGGTACACCGGGGAGCTGTTTTTT. Amino acid sequence: CAATRGGYTGELFF.

This sequence joins TRBV6-1 and TRBJ2-3, with 8 bases lining up with TRBD2. Germline assignment: CDR1 MNHNS and CDR2 SASEGT. This CDR3 region has 15 residues. With 3 bases clipped from V and 4 bases from J, the junction kept 6 bases outside the gene matches. The CDR3 DNA is TGTGCCAGCAGTGACGGCGGGGGGACCCCAGATACGCAGTATTTT. It is translated as CASSDGGGTPDTQYF.